Below, one T cell receptor (beta chain) is given with its context. It lacks a known antigen. The input lacks base qualities; no much larger clone sits a single base away. This sample is part of a study of cytomegalovirus exposure and HLA in healthy donors (dated by TCRdb to 2016 to 2017). With regard to the full study: In an earlier analysis of 450 to 750 of the donors, 250 to 350 Gb of sequence data and 95 million to 130 million unique TCR beta sequences from 180 million or so T cells were reported. Roughly 300 gigabases of sequencing data and around 80 million unique TCR sequences made up an early release that covered fewer than 650 HLA-typed donors. In addition to the first cohort of approximately 670 subjects, a separate validation cohort of 120 different subjects was used. To predict cytomegalovirus infection status, the study combined high-throughput TCR immunosequencing, statistical association of individual TCRs with disease status, and machine learning. The study aimed to test whether signatures of past pathogen exposure could be identified by cataloging public T cell receptors. Donor age, sex, ethnicity and CMV serostatus were compiled together with the repertoire data. Typing coverage varied by locus: 629-630 donors for A, B, C, DRB1 and DQB1; approximately 500 for DQA1; 606 for DPA1; around 490 for DPB1. In a later genetic analysis, genome-wide SNP genotypes for about 55% of the roughly 700 donors were used, and that subset was treated as a discovery cohort. In a later analysis, previously published TCR beta repertoires from more than 500 donors were re-analyzed and high-resolution HLA genotyping was added so that TCR occurrence patterns could be studied. Using immunosequencing, the study profiled T cell repertoires from 666 subjects and related those repertoires to cytomegalovirus serostatus. Every discovery cohort repertoire had been produced on one sequencing platform. Four or five DR-DQ haplotypes were treated as single units for association and clustering because of strong linkage in the cohort. The genetic ancestry cluster associated with self-reported Caucasian donors included around 76% of the 398 genotyped donors. Among about 360 genotyped donors of the cohort, an average of around 240,000 unique TCR beta nucleotide sequences were sequenced per donor, roughly 20% of them non-productive. In the later analysis, no new phenotypic data were used to find candidate immune exposures; instead, reliance was placed on TCR beta sequences and their occurrence across donors. HLA typing included class I and class II loci at four-digit resolution. To decide whether each TCR beta V gene segment behaved as functional or pseudogenic, an earlier analysis of approximately 620 of the donors relied on high-throughput TCR beta sequencing. General findings and caveats noted by the study authors: In a later genetic analysis, a missense DCLRE1C variant was associated with V-gene and J-gene trimming of TCR beta chains, and the association was replicated in an independent cohort. The study gave a list of some 150 TCR beta chains associated with cytomegalovirus. Linkage disequilibrium might explain the correlated functional status among segregating V segments, but an unknown experimental factor could not be excluded. CMV serostatus was the only immune exposure information available for the cohort. Most CMV-associated TCR beta chains appeared to be HLA-restricted in a later analysis, and the HLA associations seemed to be driven largely by CMV exposure. A cluster of highly shared sequence variants was judged likely to represent a technical artifact of the sequencing pipeline. Compared with equally common non-associated chains, HLA-associated TCR beta chains in a later analysis were more clonally expanded and had lower generation probabilities. Because HLA typing was missing for some donors at each locus, association tests included only the typed subset. Because the 87-base-pair reads could not distinguish some IMGT-functional V segments, including TRBV6-2 and TRBV6-3, those segments were excluded. The classifier was reported to diagnose cytomegalovirus status with high specificity and sensitivity in both the original cohort and the validation cohort. Roughly uniform sequencing depth across donors was assumed in presence/absence analyses, although this assumption may not hold. Because counts were too low, roughly 18 rarely observed V segments, including chromosome 9 orphons, were left out of the earlier analysis of 500 to 750 of the donors. Most TCR sequences were observed very rarely across donors, whereas some public TCRs were present in many individuals. In a later analysis, some 17,000 TCR beta sequences were associated with specific HLA alleles at a false discovery rate of 0.05. The cohort was sequenced for TCR beta chains only, and without alpha or paired-chain data the features that could be detected were limited. When HLA alleles, especially DR and DQ, strongly co-occurred, attributing TCR associations to individual alleles was difficult. A later analysis found that TCR association rates varied across HLA loci, with DRB1 alleles showing the most associated TCRs and HLA-C alleles the fewest. It was suggested by the authors that the approach could potentially be generalized to other disease states and immunological phenotypes. A further reported finding was that TCR beta sequences accurately predicted the HLA-A and HLA-B alleles for most subjects in the first cohort. In an earlier analysis of fewer than 750 of the donors, most TCR beta V segments were observed in productive rearrangements about 90% or about 30% of the time, broadly matching IMGT annotations. A later genetic analysis reported fewer N-insertions in productive TCRs among donors in an Asian-associated ancestry cluster than the roughly 690-donor mean. In vitro tests confirmed that a few of the cytomegalovirus-associated TCR beta chains recognize cytomegalovirus antigens. A later analysis reported that several top co-occurrence clusters appeared linked to parvovirus B19, influenza, CMV and Epstein-Barr virus.

The CDR3 runs 12 amino acids, cysteine and phenylalanine included. Solely the CDR3 DNA is kept, with 36 bases framed from the first base. At the junction V is shortened by 2 bases and J by 6 bases, with 8 bases in between. CDR1 and CDR2, per the germline V gene, are SGHAT and FQNNGV. The protocol used for the library was the immunoSEQ multiplex PCR assay. For the multiplex PCR, a mixture combining 60 forward primers for TCR Vbeta segments and 13 reverse primers for TCR Jbeta segments was used. A multiplex PCR assay on genomic DNA amplified the CDR3 region of rearranged TCR beta genes. On the Illumina HiSeq System, the amplified TCR beta libraries were sequenced as 87-base-pair reads. As for how the authors treated the data: In a later analysis, about 80 million unique TCR beta chains were counted across the 666 repertoires, and some 10 million of these chains were shared by at least two donors. A nearest-neighbor algorithm error-corrected the raw reads and collapsed the reads into unique sequences, merging closely related sequences to remove PCR and sequencing errors. CDR3 sequences were aligned to IMGT reference sequences to assign V, D and J gene segments. For a sequence to be retained, a match of at least six nucleotides was required to both a V gene segment and a J gene segment. A rearrangement counted as productive if the CDR3 had no stop codons and remained in frame with V and J, and every other rearrangement counted as non-productive. CDR3 was defined according to IMGT convention as the region running from the second conserved V-encoded cysteine to the conserved J-encoded phenylalanine. Sequences without an unambiguous match to a single V gene segment were excluded from the earlier analysis of several hundred of the donors. In an earlier analysis of 587 of the donors, V segments were called functional above 56.7% productive rearrangements and were called segregating when the between-donor standard deviation exceeded 5%. A statistical classification framework was built for diagnosing cytomegalovirus status from the catalog of TCR beta chain sequences. A later analysis assigned V and J genes by comparing TCR nucleotide sequences with IMGT/GENE-DB human TR gene sequences. A later analysis assigned CDR3 sequences and most-parsimonious VDJ recombination scenarios with the TCRdist pipeline. In a later analysis, each TCR beta chain was defined by its CDR3 amino acid sequence together with its V-gene family, and reads lacking a unique V-gene family were excluded. As a way to deal with suspected cross-contamination and a sequencing artifact, a later analysis dropped 450 to 700 nucleotide sequences that were highly shared and had low generation probability. In a later analysis, a clonal expansion index for each public chain was calculated from normalized within-repertoire ranks of inferred template counts. In a later analysis, generation probabilities were computed using a VDJ recombination model fitted to out-of-frame rearrangements, and the results were checked against IGoR. In a later analysis, TCR-TCR, TCR-HLA and TCR-CMV co-occurrence was scored with hypergeometric tests, and a repertoire-size bias correction was applied to TCR pairs. To estimate false discovery rates, a later analysis permuted the HLA or CMV assignments 20 times. A later analysis grouped co-occurring TCRs with DBSCAN, adding TCRdist sequence similarity when clustering within HLA-allele-positive subsets. Repertoires with fewer than 30,000 or more than 120,000 public chains were left out of co-occurrence clustering, as were about 5 repertoires with anomalous nucleotide sharing. TCRdb stores this immuneACCESS table with in-frame sequences only. Part of the clones is absent; in the studies checked, under half of the shortfall reflects unresolved V genes, and no reason is known for the rest. V and J calls and clone size are given by that table; D and trimming were obtained from the DNA. Here the sample has approximately 280,000 clones; roughly 89% occur a single time. The leading ten clones occupy about 2% of the sample.

The cohort comprised 550 to 700 healthy bone marrow donors. Cohort members were all nominally healthy when sampled, although unrecorded immune exposures were likely present. The donor tested CMV seronegative, placing the donor among the 350 to 400 seronegative members of the cohort. Each donor provided a peripheral blood sample, and peripheral blood mononuclear cells were used for TCR beta sequencing. The Qiagen DNeasy Blood Extraction Kit was used to extract genomic DNA from the blood cell samples. The V and J segments used are TRBV11-2 and TRBJ2-7; tentative D gene TRBD2, with 7 bases matching. Sequencing was performed on PBMCs. The receptor was isolated from a woman under 30 in good health and CMV-seronegative. The CDR3 protein sequence reads: CASSLRGAEQYF. The DNA sequence is given as TGTGCCAGCAGCTTACGGGGGGCCGAGCAGTACTTC.